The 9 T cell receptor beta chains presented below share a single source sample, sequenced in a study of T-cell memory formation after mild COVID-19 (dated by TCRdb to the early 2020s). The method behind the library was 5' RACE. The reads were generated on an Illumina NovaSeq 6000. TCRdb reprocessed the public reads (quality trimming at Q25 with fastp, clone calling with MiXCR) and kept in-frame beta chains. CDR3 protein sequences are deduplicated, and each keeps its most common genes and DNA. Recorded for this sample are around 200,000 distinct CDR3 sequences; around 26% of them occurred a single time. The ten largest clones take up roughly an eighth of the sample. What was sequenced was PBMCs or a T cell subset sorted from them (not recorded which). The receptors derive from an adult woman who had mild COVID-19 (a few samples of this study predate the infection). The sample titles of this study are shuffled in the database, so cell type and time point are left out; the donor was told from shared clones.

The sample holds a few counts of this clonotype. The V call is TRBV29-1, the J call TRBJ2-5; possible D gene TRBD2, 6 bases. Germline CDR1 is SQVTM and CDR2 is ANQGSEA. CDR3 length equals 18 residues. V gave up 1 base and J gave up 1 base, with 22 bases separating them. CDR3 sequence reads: CSVEGQGMWRERQETQYF. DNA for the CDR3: TGCAGCGTTGAAGGTCAGGGTATGTGGAGGGAGCGCCAAGAGACCCAGTACTTC.

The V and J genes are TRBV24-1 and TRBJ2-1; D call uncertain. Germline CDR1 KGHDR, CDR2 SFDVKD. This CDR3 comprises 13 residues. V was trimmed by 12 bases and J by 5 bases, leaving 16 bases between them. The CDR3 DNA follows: TGTGCCCCCCCTACCGGAAGAGACAATGAGCAGTTCTTC. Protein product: CAPPTGRDNEQFF.

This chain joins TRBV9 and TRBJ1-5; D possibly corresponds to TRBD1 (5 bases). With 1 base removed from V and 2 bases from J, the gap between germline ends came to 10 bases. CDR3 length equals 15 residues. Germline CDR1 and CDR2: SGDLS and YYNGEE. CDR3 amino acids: CASSVNGGGNQPQHF. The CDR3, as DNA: TGTGCCAGCAGCGTAAATGGGGGAGGCAATCAGCCCCAGCATTTT. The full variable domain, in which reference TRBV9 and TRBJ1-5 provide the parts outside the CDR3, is DSGVTQTPKHLITATGQRVTLRCSPRSGDLSVYWYQQSLDQGLQFLIQYYNGEERAKGNILERFSAQQFPDLHSELNLSSLELGDSALYFCASSVNGGGNQPQHFGDGTRLSIL.

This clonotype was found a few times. The CDR3 DNA follows: TGTGCCAGCAGGGTCGGGGCAGGGGGAAATCAGCCCCAGCATTTT. Translation gives CASRVGAGGNQPQHF. The rearrangement joins TRBV2 to TRBJ1-5; 7 bases agree with TRBD1. The trim removed 6 bases at V and 4 bases at J, leaving 9 bases unmatched. This CDR3 is built from 15 residues. Looked up from germline, CDR1 is SNHLY and CDR2 is FYNNEI.

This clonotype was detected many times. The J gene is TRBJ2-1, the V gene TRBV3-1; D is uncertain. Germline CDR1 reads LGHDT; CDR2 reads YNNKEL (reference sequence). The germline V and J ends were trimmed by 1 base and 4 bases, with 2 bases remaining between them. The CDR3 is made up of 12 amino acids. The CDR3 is CASSQVYNEQFF. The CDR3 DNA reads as TGTGCCAGCAGCCAAGTGTACAATGAGCAGTTCTTC.

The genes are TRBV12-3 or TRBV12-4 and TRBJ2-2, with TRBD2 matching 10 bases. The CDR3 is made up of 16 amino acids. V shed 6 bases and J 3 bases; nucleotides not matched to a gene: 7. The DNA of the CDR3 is TGTGCCAGCAGGTCCGGGACTAGCGAAGACACCGGGGAGCTGTTTTTT. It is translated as CASRSGTSEDTGELFF.

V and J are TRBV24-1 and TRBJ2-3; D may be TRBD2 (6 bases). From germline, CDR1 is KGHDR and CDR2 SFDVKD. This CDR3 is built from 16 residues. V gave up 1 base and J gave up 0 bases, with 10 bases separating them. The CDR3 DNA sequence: TGTGCCACCAGTGATTTAGGGCGGGGTAGCACAGATACGCAGTATTTT. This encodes CATSDLGRGSTDTQYF.

The CDR3 nucleotides read TGTGCCAGCAGCCAAGACGGGTATCAGCCCCAGCATTTT. Amino acids: CASSQDGYQPQHF. This chain joins TRBV3-1 and TRBJ1-5; D call uncertain. The germline CDR1 and CDR2 sequences are LGHDT and YNNKEL (reference sequence). The CDR3 length is 13 residues. V lost 0 bases, J lost 5 bases, and 5 bases lay in between.

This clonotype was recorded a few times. The CDR3 loop reads CASSFPVTRGQGPSGANVLTF. Here the CDR3 DNA reads TGTGCCAGCAGCTTCCCAGTGACTCGGGGACAGGGACCCTCTGGGGCCAACGTCCTGACTTTC. The chain has TRBV7-6 and TRBJ2-6, with 9 bases fitting TRBD1. CDR1 SGHVS and CDR2 FNYEAQ come from the germline V gene. The junction had 15 bases not matched to a gene; V was cut back by 3 bases and J by 0 bases. This CDR3 spans 21 amino acids.